This T cell receptor (beta chain) was sequenced in a study of identical twins. There are many counts of this clonotype. What it binds is unknown. V shed 2 bases and J 4 bases; nucleotides not matched to a gene: 4. This CDR3 is 15 amino acids long. Germline V lookup: CDR1 MNHEY, CDR2 SVGEGT. The study's findings and limits: There were fewer insertions in abundant cord blood beta clonotypes, but memory repertoires showed no such pattern. Out-of-frame TCR alpha sharing observed in monozygotic twins exceeded model estimates.

It was template switching that added a universal primer site, and there were unique molecular identifiers on the cDNA. TCRdb called the 5' RACE reads again in MiXCR, with one record for every CDR3 protein. The top ten clones hold 0.98% of a sample with roughly 700,000 distinct CDR3 sequences, more than 6.5% of them seen once. The data also belong to a second study, concerning yellow fever vaccine responses in identical twins. From that report: Reports say the vaccine T cell response in twins looked partly convergent and partly personalized.

Sequenced: PBMCs. The chain joins TRBV6-2 or TRBV6-3 to TRBJ2-1, with 8 nucleotides matching TRBD2. The TCR comes from a woman aged 18-29 years in good health. The CDR3 here is CASSYLGLDYNEQFF. The CDR3 DNA is TGTGCCAGCAGTTACCTGGGACTAGATTACAATGAGCAGTTCTTC.